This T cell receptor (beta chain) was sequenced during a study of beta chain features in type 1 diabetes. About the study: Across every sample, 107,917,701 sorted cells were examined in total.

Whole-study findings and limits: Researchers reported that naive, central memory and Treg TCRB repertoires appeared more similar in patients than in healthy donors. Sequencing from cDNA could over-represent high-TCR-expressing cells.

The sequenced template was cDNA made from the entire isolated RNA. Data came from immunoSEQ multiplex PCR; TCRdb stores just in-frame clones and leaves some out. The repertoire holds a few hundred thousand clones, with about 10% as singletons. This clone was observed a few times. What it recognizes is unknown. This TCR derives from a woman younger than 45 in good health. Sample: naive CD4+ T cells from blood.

The CDR3: CAWSVPRVNSYEQYF. CDR3 DNA sequence: TGTGCCTGGAGTGTACCCAGGGTGAACTCCTACGAGCAGTACTTC. This chain joins TRBV30 and TRBJ2-7; D might be TRBD1 (5 bases). The CDR3 runs 15 residues. CDR1 is GTSNPN, CDR2 SVGIG, per germline (reference sequence). The ends were cut back, 0 bases at V and 0 bases at J, with 12 bases in the middle. The full variable domain, in which reference TRBV30 and TRBJ2-7 provide the parts outside the CDR3, is SQTIHQWPATLVQPVGSPLSLECTVEGTSNPNLYWYRQAAGRGLQLLFYSVGIGQISSEVPQNLSASRPQDRQFILSSKKLLLSDSGFYLCAWSVPRVNSYEQYFGPGTRLTVT.